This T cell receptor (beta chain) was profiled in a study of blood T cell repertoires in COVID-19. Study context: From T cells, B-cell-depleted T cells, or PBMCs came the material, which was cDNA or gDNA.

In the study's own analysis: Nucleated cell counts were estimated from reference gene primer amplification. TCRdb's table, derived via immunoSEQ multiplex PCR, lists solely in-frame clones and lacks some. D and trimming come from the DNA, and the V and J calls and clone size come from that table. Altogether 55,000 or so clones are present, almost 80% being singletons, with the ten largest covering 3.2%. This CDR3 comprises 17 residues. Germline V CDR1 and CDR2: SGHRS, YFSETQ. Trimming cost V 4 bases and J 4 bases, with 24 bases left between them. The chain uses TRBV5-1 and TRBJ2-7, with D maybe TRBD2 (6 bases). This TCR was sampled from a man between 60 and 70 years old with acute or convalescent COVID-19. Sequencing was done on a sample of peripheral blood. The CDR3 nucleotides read TGCGCCAGCAGCCCCCTGGGCAGGACTAACTATCAATACGAGCAGTACTTC. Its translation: CASSPLGRTNYQYEQYF.